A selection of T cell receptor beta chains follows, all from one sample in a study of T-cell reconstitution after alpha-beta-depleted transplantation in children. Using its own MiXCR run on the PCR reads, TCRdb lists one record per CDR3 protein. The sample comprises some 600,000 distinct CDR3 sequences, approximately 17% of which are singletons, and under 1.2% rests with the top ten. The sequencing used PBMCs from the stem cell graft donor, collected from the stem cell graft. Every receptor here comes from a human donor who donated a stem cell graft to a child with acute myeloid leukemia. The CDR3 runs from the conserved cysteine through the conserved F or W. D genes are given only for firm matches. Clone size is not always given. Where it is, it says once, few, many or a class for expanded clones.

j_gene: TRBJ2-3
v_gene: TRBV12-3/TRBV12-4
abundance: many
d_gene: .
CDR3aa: CASSGRDTRTDTQYF
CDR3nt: TGTGCCAGCAGTGGCCGGGACACCCGCACAGATACGCAGTATTTT

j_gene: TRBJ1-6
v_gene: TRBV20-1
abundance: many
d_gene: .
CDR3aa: CSALLGRSPLHF
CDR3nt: TGCAGTGCCCTCCTGGGAAGGTCACCCCTCCACTTT

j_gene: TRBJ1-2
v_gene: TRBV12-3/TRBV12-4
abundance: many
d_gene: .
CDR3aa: CASSRNRVSANYGYTF
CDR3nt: TGTGCCAGCAGTCGTAACAGGGTTAGCGCTAACTATGGCTACACCTTC

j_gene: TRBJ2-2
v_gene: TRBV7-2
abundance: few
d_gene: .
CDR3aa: CASSTTATGELFF
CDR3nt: TGTGCCAGCAGCACAACAGCTACCGGGGAGCTGTTTTTT

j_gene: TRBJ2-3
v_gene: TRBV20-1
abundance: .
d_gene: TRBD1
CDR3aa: CSARDPAGGPTDTQYF
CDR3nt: TGCAGTGCTAGAGATCCGGCAGGGGGACCCACAGATACGCAGTATTTT

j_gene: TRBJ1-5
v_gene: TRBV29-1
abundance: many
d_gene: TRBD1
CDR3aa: CSVEGQGGQPQHF
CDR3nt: TGCAGCGTTGAAGGACAGGGAGGACAGCCCCAGCATTTT

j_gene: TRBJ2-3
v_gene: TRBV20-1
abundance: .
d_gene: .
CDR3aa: CSVGAASGITDTQYF
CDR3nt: TGCAGTGTGGGGGCAGCTAGCGGTATCACAGATACGCAGTATTTT

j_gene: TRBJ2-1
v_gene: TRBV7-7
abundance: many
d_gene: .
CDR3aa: CASSLGHYNEQFF
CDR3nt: TGTGCCAGCAGCTTAGGGCACTACAATGAGCAGTTCTTC

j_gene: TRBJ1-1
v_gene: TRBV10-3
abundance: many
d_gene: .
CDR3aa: CAIRSGTRTEAFF
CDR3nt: TGTGCCATCAGATCCGGGACAAGGACTGAAGCTTTCTTT

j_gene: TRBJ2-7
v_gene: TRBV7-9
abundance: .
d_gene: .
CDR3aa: CASSLAEKFTEQYF
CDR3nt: TGTGCCAGCAGCTTAGCGGAAAAGTTTACGGAGCAGTACTTC

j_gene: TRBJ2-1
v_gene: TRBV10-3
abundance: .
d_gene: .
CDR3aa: CAITPGLGNEQFF
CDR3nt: TGTGCCATCACGCCGGGGCTAGGCAATGAGCAGTTCTTC

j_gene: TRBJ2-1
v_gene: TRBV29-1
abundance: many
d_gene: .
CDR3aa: CSVSGMGNEQFF
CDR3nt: TGCAGCGTTTCTGGAATGGGTAATGAGCAGTTCTTC

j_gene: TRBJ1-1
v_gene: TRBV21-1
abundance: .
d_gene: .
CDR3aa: CASQSRDGGWNTEAFF
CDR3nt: TGTGCCAGCCAATCCCGAGATGGGGGATGGAACACTGAAGCTTTCTTT

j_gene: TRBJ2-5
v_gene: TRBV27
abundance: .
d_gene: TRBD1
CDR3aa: CASSIVTGQETQYF
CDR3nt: TGTGCCAGCAGTATCGTGACAGGGCAAGAGACCCAGTACTTC

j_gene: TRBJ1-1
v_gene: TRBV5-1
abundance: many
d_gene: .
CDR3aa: CASSAGTNTEAFF
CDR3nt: TGCGCCAGCAGCGCGGGTACGAACACTGAAGCTTTCTTT

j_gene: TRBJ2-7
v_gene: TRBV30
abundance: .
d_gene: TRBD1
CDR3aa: CAWSRDRAYEQYF
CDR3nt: TGTGCCTGGAGTAGGGACAGGGCCTACGAGCAGTACTTC

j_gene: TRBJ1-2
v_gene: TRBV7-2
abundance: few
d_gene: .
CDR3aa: CASSREPYGYTF
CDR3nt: TGTGCCAGCAGCAGGGAACCATATGGCTACACCTTC

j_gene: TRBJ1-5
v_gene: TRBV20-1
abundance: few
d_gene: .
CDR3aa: CSASRGQGPQHF
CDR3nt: TGCAGTGCTAGCAGGGGTCAGGGGCCCCAGCATTTT

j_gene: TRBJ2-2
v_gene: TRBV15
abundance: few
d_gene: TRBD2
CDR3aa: CATSRDLKRENTGELFF
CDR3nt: TGTGCCACCAGCAGAGATCTGAAGCGGGAGAACACCGGGGAGCTGTTTTTT

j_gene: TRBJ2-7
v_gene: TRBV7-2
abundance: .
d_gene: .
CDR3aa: CASSLVNRVGEQYF
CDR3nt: TGTGCCAGCAGCTTAGTGAACAGGGTGGGCGAGCAGTACTTC

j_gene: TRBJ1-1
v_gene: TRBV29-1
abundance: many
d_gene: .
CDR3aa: CSAESRGQRTSMNTEAFF
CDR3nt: TGCAGCGCGGAGTCCCGTGGACAGCGAACCTCAATGAACACTGAAGCTTTCTTT

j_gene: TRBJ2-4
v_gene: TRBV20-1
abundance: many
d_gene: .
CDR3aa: CSALARQEGDIQYF
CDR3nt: TGCAGTGCCCTAGCCCGGCAGGAGGGGGACATTCAGTACTTC

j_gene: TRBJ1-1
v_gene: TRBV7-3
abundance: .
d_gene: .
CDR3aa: CASTKAGLDPTEAFF
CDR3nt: TGTGCCAGCACCAAGGCGGGGTTGGACCCCACTGAAGCTTTCTTT

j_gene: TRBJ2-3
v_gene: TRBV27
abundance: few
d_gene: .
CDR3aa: CASSLRPGALTDTQYF
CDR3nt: TGTGCCAGCAGTTTACGGCCAGGGGCCCTCACAGATACGCAGTATTTT